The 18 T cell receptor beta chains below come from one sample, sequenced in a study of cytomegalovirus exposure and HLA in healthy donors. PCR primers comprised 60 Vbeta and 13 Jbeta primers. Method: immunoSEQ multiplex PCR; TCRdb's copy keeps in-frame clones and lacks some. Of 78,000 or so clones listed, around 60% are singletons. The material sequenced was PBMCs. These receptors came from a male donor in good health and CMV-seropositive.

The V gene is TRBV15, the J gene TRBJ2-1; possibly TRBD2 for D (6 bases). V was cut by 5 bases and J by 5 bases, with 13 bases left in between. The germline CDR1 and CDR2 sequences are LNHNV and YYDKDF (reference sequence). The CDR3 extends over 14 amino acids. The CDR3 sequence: CATSLSGAHNEQFF. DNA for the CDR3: TGTGCCACCAGCCTTAGCGGTGCCCACAATGAGCAGTTCTTC.

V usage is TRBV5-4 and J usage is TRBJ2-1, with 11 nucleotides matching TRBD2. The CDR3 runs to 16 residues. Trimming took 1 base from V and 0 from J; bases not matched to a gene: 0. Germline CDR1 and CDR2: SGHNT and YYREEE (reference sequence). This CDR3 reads CASSLTSGSSYNEQFF. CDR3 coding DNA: TGTGCCAGCAGCTTGACTAGCGGGAGCTCCTACAATGAGCAGTTCTTC. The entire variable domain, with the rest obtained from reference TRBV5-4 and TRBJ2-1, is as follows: ETGVTQSPTHLIKTRGQQVTLRCSSQSGHNTVSWYQQALGQGPQFIFQYYREEENGRGNFPPRFSGLQFPNYSSELNVNALELDDSALYLCASSLTSGSSYNEQFFGPGTRLTVL.

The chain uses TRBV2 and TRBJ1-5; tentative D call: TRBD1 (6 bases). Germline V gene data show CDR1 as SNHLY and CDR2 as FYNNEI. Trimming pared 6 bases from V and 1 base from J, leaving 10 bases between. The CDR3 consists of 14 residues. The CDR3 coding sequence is TGTGCCAGCAGGGACAGAATAAGCAATCAGCCCCAGCATTTT. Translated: CASRDRISNQPQHF.

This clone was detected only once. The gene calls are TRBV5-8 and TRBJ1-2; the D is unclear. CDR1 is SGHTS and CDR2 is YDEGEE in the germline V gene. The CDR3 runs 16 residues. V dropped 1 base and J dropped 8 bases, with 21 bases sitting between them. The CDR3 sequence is CASSLSRAGPTKGYTF. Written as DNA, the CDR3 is TGTGCCAGCAGCTTGTCGAGGGCAGGACCCACAAAAGGCTACACCTTC.

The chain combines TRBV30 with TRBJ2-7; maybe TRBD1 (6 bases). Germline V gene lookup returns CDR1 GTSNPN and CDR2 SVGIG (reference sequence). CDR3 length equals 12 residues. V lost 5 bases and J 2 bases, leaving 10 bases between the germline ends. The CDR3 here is CAWAQGTYEQYF. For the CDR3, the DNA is TGTGCCTGGGCTCAGGGGACCTACGAGCAGTACTTC.

The CDR3 sequence: CASSSLTGRETQYF. The CDR3 DNA reads TGTGCCAGCAGTTCCCTCACGGGAAGGGAGACCCAGTACTTC. The V and J genes are TRBV28 and TRBJ2-5, with D possibly TRBD2 on 5 matching bases. This CDR3 spans 14 amino acids. The germline V gene encodes CDR1 MDHEN and CDR2 SYDVKM. The V and J ends lost 4 bases and 5 bases respectively, with 14 bases between them.

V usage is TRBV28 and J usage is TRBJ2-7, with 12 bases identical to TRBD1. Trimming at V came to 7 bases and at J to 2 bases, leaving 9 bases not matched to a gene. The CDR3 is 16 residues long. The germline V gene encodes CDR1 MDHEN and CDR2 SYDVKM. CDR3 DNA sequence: TGTGCCAGCATTCCAGGGACAGGGGGCGACCCCTACGAGCAGTACTTC. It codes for CASIPGTGGDPYEQYF.

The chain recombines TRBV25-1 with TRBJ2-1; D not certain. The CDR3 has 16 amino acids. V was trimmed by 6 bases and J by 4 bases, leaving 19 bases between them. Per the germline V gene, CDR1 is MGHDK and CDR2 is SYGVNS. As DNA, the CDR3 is TGTGCCAGCAGCGCCCCAGGTCTCGGCCGTTACAATGAGCAGTTCTTC. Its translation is CASSAPGLGRYNEQFF.

CDR3 sequence reads: CASSPRDRGDNEQFF. DNA of the CDR3: TGTGCCAGCAGCCCTCGAGACAGGGGAGACAATGAGCAGTTCTTC. The V and J genes are TRBV28 and TRBJ2-1, with TRBD1 identical over 8 bases. CDR1 is MDHEN, CDR2 SYDVKM, per germline. This CDR3 contains 15 residues. J was trimmed by 5 bases and V by 6 bases; bases with no gene match: 9.

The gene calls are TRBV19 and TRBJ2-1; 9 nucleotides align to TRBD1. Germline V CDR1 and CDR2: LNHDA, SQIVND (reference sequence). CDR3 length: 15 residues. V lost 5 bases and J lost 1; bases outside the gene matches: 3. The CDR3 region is CASSLGTGSYNEQFF. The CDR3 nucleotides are TGTGCCAGTAGTCTAGGGACAGGGTCCTACAATGAGCAGTTCTTC.

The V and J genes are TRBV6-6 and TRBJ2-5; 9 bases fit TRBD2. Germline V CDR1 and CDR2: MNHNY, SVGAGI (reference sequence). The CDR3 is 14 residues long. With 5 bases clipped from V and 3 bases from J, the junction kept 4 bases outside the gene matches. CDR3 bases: TGTGCCAGCAGTGAGATAGCGGGAGAAGAGACCCAGTACTTC. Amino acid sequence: CASSEIAGEETQYF.

As DNA, the CDR3 is TGTGCCAACCGGGACAGGGAGTATGACTATGGCTACACCTTC. Translated, it gives CANRDREYDYGYTF. V and J are TRBV30 and TRBJ1-2; 9 nucleotides match TRBD1. There are 14 residues in the CDR3. Germline V gives CDR1 GTSNPN, CDR2 SVGIG (reference sequence). V lost 8 bases, J lost 3 bases, and 10 bases stayed unmatched.

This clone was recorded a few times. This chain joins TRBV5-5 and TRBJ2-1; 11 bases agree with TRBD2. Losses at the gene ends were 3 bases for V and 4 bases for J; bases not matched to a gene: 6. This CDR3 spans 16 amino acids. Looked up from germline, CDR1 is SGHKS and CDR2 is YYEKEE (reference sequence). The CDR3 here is CASSSPGLAAYNEQFF. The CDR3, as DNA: TGTGCCAGCAGCTCACCGGGACTAGCGGCTTACAATGAGCAGTTCTTC.

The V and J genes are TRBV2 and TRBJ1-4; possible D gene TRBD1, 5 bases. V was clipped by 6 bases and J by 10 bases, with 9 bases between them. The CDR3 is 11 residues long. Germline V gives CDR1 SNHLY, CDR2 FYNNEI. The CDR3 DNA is TGTGCCAGCAGGGAGGGACCAAAACTGTTTTTT. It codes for CASREGPKLFF.

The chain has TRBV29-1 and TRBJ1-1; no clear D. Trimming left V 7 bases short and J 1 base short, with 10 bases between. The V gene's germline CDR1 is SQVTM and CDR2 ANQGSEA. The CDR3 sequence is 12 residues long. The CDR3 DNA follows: TGCAGCGAGGGAGAACCGAACACTGAAGCTTTCTTT. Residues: CSEGEPNTEAFF.

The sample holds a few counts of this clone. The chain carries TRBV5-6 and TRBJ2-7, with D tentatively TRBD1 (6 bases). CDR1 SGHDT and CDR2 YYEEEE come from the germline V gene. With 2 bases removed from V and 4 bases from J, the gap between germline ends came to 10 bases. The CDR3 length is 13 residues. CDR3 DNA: TGTGCCAGCAGCTTACTCAGGGGTTACGAGCAGTACTTC. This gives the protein CASSLLRGYEQYF.

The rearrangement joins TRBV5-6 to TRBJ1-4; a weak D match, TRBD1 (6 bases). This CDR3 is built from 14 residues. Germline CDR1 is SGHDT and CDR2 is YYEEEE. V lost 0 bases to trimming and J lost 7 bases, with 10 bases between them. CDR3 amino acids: CASSLGTEAEKLFF. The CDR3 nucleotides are TGTGCCAGCAGCTTGGGGACAGAGGCTGAAAAACTGTTTTTT. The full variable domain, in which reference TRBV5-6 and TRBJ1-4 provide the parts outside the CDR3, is DAGVTQSPTHLIKTRGQQVTLRCSPKSGHDTVSWYQQALGQGPQFIFQYYEEEERQRGNFPDRFSGHQFPNYSSELNVNALLLGDSALYLCASSLGTEAEKLFFGSGTQLSVL.

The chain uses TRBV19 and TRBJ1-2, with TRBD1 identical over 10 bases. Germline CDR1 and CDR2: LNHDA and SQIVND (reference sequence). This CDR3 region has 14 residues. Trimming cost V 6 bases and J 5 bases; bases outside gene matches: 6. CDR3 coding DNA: TGTGCCAGTAGCGACAGGGGGCAAGGTTATGGCTACACCTTC. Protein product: CASSDRGQGYGYTF.